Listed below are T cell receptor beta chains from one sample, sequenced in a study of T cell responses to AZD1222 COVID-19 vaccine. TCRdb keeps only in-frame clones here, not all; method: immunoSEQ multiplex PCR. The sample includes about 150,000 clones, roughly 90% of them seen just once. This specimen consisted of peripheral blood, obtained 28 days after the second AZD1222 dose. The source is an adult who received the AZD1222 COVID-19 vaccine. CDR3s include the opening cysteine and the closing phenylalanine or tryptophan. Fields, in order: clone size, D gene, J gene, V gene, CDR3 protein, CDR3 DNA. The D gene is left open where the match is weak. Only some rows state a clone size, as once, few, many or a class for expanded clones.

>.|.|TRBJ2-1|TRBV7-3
CASSLGGGNEQFF
TGTGCCAGCAGCTTAGGAGGAGGCAATGAGCAGTTCTTC
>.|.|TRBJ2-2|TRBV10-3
CATEEAVTGELFF
TGTGCCACCGAAGAGGCGGTCACCGGGGAGCTGTTTTTT
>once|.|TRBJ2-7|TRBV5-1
CASSPSRNSEQYF
TGCGCCAGCAGCCCTTCCCGGAACAGCGAGCAGTACTTC
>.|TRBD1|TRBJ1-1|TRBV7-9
CASSPSPGTGNTEAFF
TGTGCCAGCAGCCCAAGTCCCGGGACAGGGAACACTGAAGCTTTCTTT
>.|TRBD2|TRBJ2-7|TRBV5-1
CASSRPGLAGGPSNEQYF
TGCGCCAGCAGCAGGCCGGGACTAGCGGGAGGGCCATCTAACGAGCAGTACTTC
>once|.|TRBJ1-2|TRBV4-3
CASSQDFGGADYGYTF
TGCGCCAGCAGCCAAGATTTTGGGGGCGCTGACTATGGCTACACCTTC
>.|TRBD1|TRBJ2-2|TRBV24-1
CATSDGTVNTGELFF
TGTGCCACCAGTGATGGGACAGTGAACACCGGGGAGCTGTTTTTT
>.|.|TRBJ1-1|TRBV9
CASSVHPELAEAFF
TGTGCCAGCAGCGTCCATCCCGAGTTGGCTGAAGCTTTCTTT
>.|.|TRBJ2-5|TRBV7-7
CASSLLIGTQETQYF
TGTGCTAGCAGCTTACTGATAGGGACGCAAGAGACCCAGTACTTC
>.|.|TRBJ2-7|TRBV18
CASSPAGRGDYEQYF
TGTGCCAGCTCACCAGCAGGCAGGGGGGACTACGAGCAGTACTTC
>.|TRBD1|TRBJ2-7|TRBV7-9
CASSPRDRGRTEQYF
TGTGCCAGCAGCCCAAGAGACAGGGGGCGCACCGAGCAGTACTTC
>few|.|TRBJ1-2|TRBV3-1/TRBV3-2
CASSMTVANYGYTF
TGTGCCAGCAGCATGACTGTAGCTAACTATGGCTACACCTTC
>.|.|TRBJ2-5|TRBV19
CASSSGTQETQYF
TGTGCCAGTAGTAGCGGGACCCAAGAGACCCAGTACTTC
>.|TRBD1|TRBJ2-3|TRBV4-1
CASSQVNARQGAITDTQYF
TGCGCCAGCAGCCAAGTAAACGCAAGACAGGGAGCAATCACAGATACGCAGTATTTT
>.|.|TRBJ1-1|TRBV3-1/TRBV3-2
CASSQEAKNTEAFF
TGTGCCAGCAGCCAAGAGGCGAAGAACACTGAAGCTTTCTTT
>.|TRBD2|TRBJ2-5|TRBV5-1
CASSLVVAGGPKTQYF
TGCGCCAGCAGCTTGGTAGTAGCGGGAGGGCCGAAGACCCAGTACTTC
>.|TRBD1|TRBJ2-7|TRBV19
CASSAGTGGTYEQYF
TGTGCCAGTAGTGCGGGGACAGGGGGAACCTACGAGCAGTACTTC
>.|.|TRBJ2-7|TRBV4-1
CASSQGWGDSYEQYF
TGCGCCAGCAGCCAAGGATGGGGAGACAGTTACGAGCAGTACTTC
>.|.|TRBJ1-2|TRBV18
CASSPPGQGRGSGYTF
TGTGCCAGCTCACCGCCGGGACAAGGTCGGGGAAGCGGCTACACCTTC
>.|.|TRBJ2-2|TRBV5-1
CASSLFGANTGELFF
TGCGCCAGCAGCTTGTTTGGGGCGAACACCGGGGAGCTGTTTTTT
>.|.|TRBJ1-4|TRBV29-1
CSVEGNEKLFF
TGCAGCGTTGAGGGAAATGAAAAACTGTTTTTT
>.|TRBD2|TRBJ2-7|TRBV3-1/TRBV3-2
CASSQVREAVEQYF
TGTGCCAGCAGCCAAGTCCGGGAGGCGGTCGAGCAGTACTTC
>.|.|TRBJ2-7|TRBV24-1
CATSDPQVGGEQYF
TGTGCCACCAGTGATCCGCAGGTAGGTGGGGAGCAGTACTTC
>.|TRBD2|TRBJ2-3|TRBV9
CASSFRLAGDTQYF
TGTGCCAGCAGCTTTCGACTAGCTGGTGATACGCAGTATTTT
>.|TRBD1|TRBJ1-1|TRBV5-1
CASSLVSGGLNTEAFF
TGCGCCAGCAGCTTGGTCTCAGGGGGGTTGAACACTGAAGCTTTCTTT